Detailed here is one T cell receptor (beta chain). What it binds is unknown. The genomic DNA of each subset was split evenly across several immunoSEQ plates. Assay used: immunoSEQ multiplex PCR; TCRdb lists only in-frame clones, some missing. Among more than 2 million clones, about 94% were seen once, and the ten largest hold roughly 1.7%. Naive CD8 cells, CD45RO-negative and positively selected for CCR7, excluded terminally differentiated effector memory CD45RA+ cells. This sample is part of a study of shared clonotypes between healthy human individuals. Study conclusions and caveats: Estimated richness was generally greater in naive than memory subsets. When naive CD4 clonotypes were compared across a few donors, 4% to 5.5% were shared. Generation probabilities of non-shared clonotypes were lower (relative to those shared by all four donors).

This CDR3 is 15 amino acids long. Trimming took off 5 bases at V and 6 bases at J, with 17 bases between the two ends. Germline V gene sequence: CDR1 SGHAT, CDR2 FQNNGV. This clonotype was sampled from a man between 18 and 35 years old in good health. Some clones in this sample may be carry-over from other donors' samples. The V call is TRBV11-2, the J call TRBJ2-1, with D perhaps matching TRBD2 (5 bases). Sequencing input: naive CD8+ T cells from PBMCs. The CDR3 region is CASSDIGLAGNEQFF. The CDR3 DNA reads TGTGCCAGCAGCGATATCGGACTGGCAGGCAATGAGCAGTTCTTC.